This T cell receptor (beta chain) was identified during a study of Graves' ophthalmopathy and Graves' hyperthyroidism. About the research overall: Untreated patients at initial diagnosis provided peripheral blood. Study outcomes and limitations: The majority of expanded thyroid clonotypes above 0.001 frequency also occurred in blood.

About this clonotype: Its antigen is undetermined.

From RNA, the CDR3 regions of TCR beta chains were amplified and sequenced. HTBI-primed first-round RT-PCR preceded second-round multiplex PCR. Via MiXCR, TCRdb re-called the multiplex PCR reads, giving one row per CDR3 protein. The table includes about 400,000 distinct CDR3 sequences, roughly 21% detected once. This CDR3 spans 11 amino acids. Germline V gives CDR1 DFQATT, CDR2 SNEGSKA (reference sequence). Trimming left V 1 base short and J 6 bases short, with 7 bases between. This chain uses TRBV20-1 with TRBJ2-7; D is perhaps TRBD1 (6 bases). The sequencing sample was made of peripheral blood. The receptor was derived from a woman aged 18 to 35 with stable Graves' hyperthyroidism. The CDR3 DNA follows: TGCAGTGCTAGAGCAGGGGTCGAGCAGTACTTC. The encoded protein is CSARAGVEQYF.